These T cell receptor beta chains were read from a single sample in a study of shared clonotypes between healthy human individuals. Sequencing used immunoSEQ multiplex PCR; TCRdb keeps in-frame clones, though not all of them. This sample has over 2 million clones, with about 95% found just once. The sample consisted of naive CD4+ T cells sorted from blood. These receptors originate from a young man in good health. The CDR3 runs from the conserved cysteine through the conserved F or W. Each record gives: CDR3 DNA, CDR3 protein, J gene, V gene, clone size, D gene. D genes are given only for firm matches. A row's size may be missing; if present it is once, few, many or a size class.

CDR3nt: TGTGCCAGCTCAGGGGGAGGCCGTTATGGCTACACCTTC
CDR3aa: CASSGGGRYGYTF
j_gene: TRBJ1-2
v_gene: TRBV9
abundance: .
d_gene: TRBD1

CDR3nt: TGTGCCAGCAGTTCGACAGGGGCCGGAAACACCATATATTTT
CDR3aa: CASSSTGAGNTIYF
j_gene: TRBJ1-3
v_gene: TRBV6-5
abundance: .
d_gene: TRBD1

CDR3nt: TGTGCCAGCACGAACCTAGCGGGAGGGGACCATGAGCAGTTCTTC
CDR3aa: CASTNLAGGDHEQFF
j_gene: TRBJ2-1
v_gene: TRBV6-1
abundance: .
d_gene: TRBD2

CDR3nt: TGTGCCAGCAGCTCGATATCCGGGGATTCACCCCTCCACTTT
CDR3aa: CASSSISGDSPLHF
j_gene: TRBJ1-6
v_gene: TRBV7-9
abundance: few
d_gene: .

CDR3nt: TGTGCCAGCTCACCAGGGCTAGCGGGGGGGCCCAGGTTCTTC
CDR3aa: CASSPGLAGGPRFF
j_gene: TRBJ2-1
v_gene: TRBV18
abundance: .
d_gene: TRBD2

CDR3nt: TGTGCCAGCAGCTTAGCGGGCGACAGGTCCTACGAGCAGTACTTC
CDR3aa: CASSLAGDRSYEQYF
j_gene: TRBJ2-7
v_gene: TRBV7-2
abundance: .
d_gene: .

CDR3nt: TGTGCCAGCAGCACTGGGGACCCGACGGAGCAGTTCTTC
CDR3aa: CASSTGDPTEQFF
j_gene: TRBJ2-1
v_gene: TRBV7-2
abundance: .
d_gene: .

CDR3nt: TGTGCCAGCAGCTTACAGGGGGCGGGGAACTATGGCTACACCTTC
CDR3aa: CASSLQGAGNYGYTF
j_gene: TRBJ1-2
v_gene: TRBV7-2
abundance: .
d_gene: TRBD1

CDR3nt: TGTGCCAGCAGTTTAGCCGGGGACAGGGGGCGAAGCCACGAGCAGTACTTC
CDR3aa: CASSLAGDRGRSHEQYF
j_gene: TRBJ2-7
v_gene: TRBV27
abundance: .
d_gene: TRBD1

CDR3nt: TGCAGCGTCGTTACCAGCGGGAGCACAGATACGCAGTATTTT
CDR3aa: CSVVTSGSTDTQYF
j_gene: TRBJ2-3
v_gene: TRBV29-1
abundance: .
d_gene: .

CDR3nt: TGTGCCAGCAGTGGGTTGGGGGGCGCGAATAATGAGCAGTTCTTC
CDR3aa: CASSGLGGANNEQFF
j_gene: TRBJ2-1
v_gene: TRBV6-1
abundance: .
d_gene: .

CDR3nt: TGTGCCAGCAGGGACCGGGACAGGGCCAGGAATCAGCCCCAGCATTTT
CDR3aa: CASRDRDRARNQPQHF
j_gene: TRBJ1-5
v_gene: TRBV6-6
abundance: .
d_gene: TRBD1

CDR3nt: TGCGCCAGCAGCCACCCACAGCGAAGAGAGACCCAGTACTTC
CDR3aa: CASSHPQRRETQYF
j_gene: TRBJ2-5
v_gene: TRBV4-1
abundance: .
d_gene: .

CDR3nt: TGTGCCAGCAGCCCCGTCAGGAGCTCCTACAATGAGCAGTTCTTC
CDR3aa: CASSPVRSSYNEQFF
j_gene: TRBJ2-1
v_gene: TRBV5-6
abundance: .
d_gene: .

CDR3nt: TGTGCCAGCAGTGTATCAGGGCTGCAAGAGACCCAGTACTTC
CDR3aa: CASSVSGLQETQYF
j_gene: TRBJ2-5
v_gene: TRBV2
abundance: .
d_gene: .

CDR3nt: TGTGCCAGCAGCCAGCAGGGGCCTAACTATGGCTACACCTTC
CDR3aa: CASSQQGPNYGYTF
j_gene: TRBJ1-2
v_gene: TRBV7-2
abundance: .
d_gene: .

CDR3nt: TGTGCCAGCAGTGAGGGCAGTGGCGGGTTTTACACTGAAGCTTTCTTT
CDR3aa: CASSEGSGGFYTEAFF
j_gene: TRBJ1-1
v_gene: TRBV2
abundance: .
d_gene: .

CDR3nt: TGTGCCAGCAAGGCAGGGACAACAGGGCCCCTCCACTTT
CDR3aa: CASKAGTTGPLHF
j_gene: TRBJ1-6
v_gene: TRBV2
abundance: .
d_gene: .

CDR3nt: TGCGCCAGCATGAAGGGCATTAACACTGAAGCTTTCTTT
CDR3aa: CASMKGINTEAFF
j_gene: TRBJ1-1
v_gene: TRBV5-1
abundance: once
d_gene: .

CDR3nt: TGCGCCAGCAGCCAAGAGAAGGGTTCACCCCTCCACTTT
CDR3aa: CASSQEKGSPLHF
j_gene: TRBJ1-6
v_gene: TRBV4-3
abundance: .
d_gene: .

CDR3nt: TGTGCCAGCAGCTCCGGGACGGGATACAATCAGCCCCAGCATTTT
CDR3aa: CASSSGTGYNQPQHF
j_gene: TRBJ1-5
v_gene: TRBV11-2
abundance: .
d_gene: .

CDR3nt: TGTGCCAGCAGTGAAGAGTTGGGTACGCAGTATTTT
CDR3aa: CASSEELGTQYF
j_gene: TRBJ2-3
v_gene: TRBV2
abundance: .
d_gene: .

CDR3nt: TGTGCCAGCAGTGAAGTCAGGGATCAGCCCCAGCATTTT
CDR3aa: CASSEVRDQPQHF
j_gene: TRBJ1-5
v_gene: TRBV2
abundance: .
d_gene: .

CDR3nt: TGTGCCAGCTCATCGGGATACCCAGAGCAGTACTTC
CDR3aa: CASSSGYPEQYF
j_gene: TRBJ2-7
v_gene: TRBV18
abundance: once
d_gene: .

CDR3nt: TGTGCCAGCAGCACTCGGACAGGGGGCACCACAGATACGCAGTATTTT
CDR3aa: CASSTRTGGTTDTQYF
j_gene: TRBJ2-3
v_gene: TRBV9
abundance: .
d_gene: TRBD1

CDR3nt: TGTGCCTGGAGTAGGATTGGACAGGGGGGAAACACCATATATTTT
CDR3aa: CAWSRIGQGGNTIYF
j_gene: TRBJ1-3
v_gene: TRBV30
abundance: .
d_gene: TRBD1

CDR3nt: TGTGCCAGCTCACCAGCGGGGGTCGAGCAGTACTTC
CDR3aa: CASSPAGVEQYF
j_gene: TRBJ2-7
v_gene: TRBV18
abundance: .
d_gene: TRBD2

CDR3nt: TGTGCCAGCAGCTACAGGGGGCATCGTGGCTACACCTTC
CDR3aa: CASSYRGHRGYTF
j_gene: TRBJ1-2
v_gene: TRBV28
abundance: many
d_gene: TRBD1

CDR3nt: TGTGCCAGCAGCTTGGGAAACTCAATCGGGGTCCCCACTGAAGCTTTCTTT
CDR3aa: CASSLGNSIGVPTEAFF
j_gene: TRBJ1-1
v_gene: TRBV7-9
abundance: .
d_gene: .

CDR3nt: TGTGCCAGCAGCTCCGGGACAGCCGAAGTTAATGAAAAACTGTTTTTT
CDR3aa: CASSSGTAEVNEKLFF
j_gene: TRBJ1-4
v_gene: TRBV6-6
abundance: .
d_gene: TRBD1

CDR3nt: TGTGCCAGCAGTGAATTTTGGACAGGGGGGAACACTGAAGCTTTCTTT
CDR3aa: CASSEFWTGGNTEAFF
j_gene: TRBJ1-1
v_gene: TRBV6-1
abundance: .
d_gene: TRBD1

CDR3nt: TGTGCCAGCAGGCCCTCCGGTGGGCTGAACACTGAAGCTTTCTTT
CDR3aa: CASRPSGGLNTEAFF
j_gene: TRBJ1-1
v_gene: TRBV6-6
abundance: .
d_gene: .

CDR3nt: TGTGCCATCAGTGAGATGGTGGACTATGGCTACACCTTC
CDR3aa: CAISEMVDYGYTF
j_gene: TRBJ1-2
v_gene: TRBV10-3
abundance: .
d_gene: .

CDR3nt: TGTGCCAGCAGTTACGAGACCTCGAGACAGTCCTTCGAGCAGTACTTC
CDR3aa: CASSYETSRQSFEQYF
j_gene: TRBJ2-7
v_gene: TRBV6-6
abundance: .
d_gene: .

CDR3nt: TGCGCCAGCAGCCGGACGACTAGTACCCTCTACGAGCAGTACTTC
CDR3aa: CASSRTTSTLYEQYF
j_gene: TRBJ2-7
v_gene: TRBV4-3
abundance: .
d_gene: .